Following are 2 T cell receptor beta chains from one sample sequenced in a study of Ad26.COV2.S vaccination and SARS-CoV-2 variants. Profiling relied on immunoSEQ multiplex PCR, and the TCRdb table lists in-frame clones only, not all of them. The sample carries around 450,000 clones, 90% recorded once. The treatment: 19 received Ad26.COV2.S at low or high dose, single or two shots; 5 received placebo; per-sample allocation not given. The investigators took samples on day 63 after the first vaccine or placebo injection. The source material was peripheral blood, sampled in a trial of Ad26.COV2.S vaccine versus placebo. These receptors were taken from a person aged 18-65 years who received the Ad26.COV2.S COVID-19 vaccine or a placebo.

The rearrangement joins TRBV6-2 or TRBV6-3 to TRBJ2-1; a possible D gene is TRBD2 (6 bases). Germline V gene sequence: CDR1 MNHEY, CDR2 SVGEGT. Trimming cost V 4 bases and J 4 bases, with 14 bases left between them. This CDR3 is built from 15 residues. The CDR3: CASSFRGLSYNEQFF. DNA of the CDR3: TGTGCCAGCAGTTTCCGGGGACTGTCATACAATGAGCAGTTCTTC.

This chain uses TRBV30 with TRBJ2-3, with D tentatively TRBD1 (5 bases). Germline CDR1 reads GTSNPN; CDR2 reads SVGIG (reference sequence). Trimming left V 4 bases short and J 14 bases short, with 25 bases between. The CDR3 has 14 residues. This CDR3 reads CAWTYHRSAGARYF. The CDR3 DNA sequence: TGTGCCTGGACCTACCACCGGTCAGCTGGGGCAAGGTATTTT.